A single sample gave rise to the 5 T cell receptor beta chains below, sequenced in a study of OX40 agonist ivuxolimab in advanced cancers. Some clones are missing from TCRdb's copy, which holds only in-frame ones; the method was immunoSEQ multiplex PCR. This table has about 62,000 clones, 85% appearing once. The specimen was CD4+ or CD8+ T cells sorted from blood, collected in a trial of the OX40 agonist ivuxolimab. Source of these receptors: an adult with an advanced solid tumor such as melanoma, head and neck, liver or kidney cancer.

The chain combines TRBV10-3 with TRBJ2-2, with 8 positions matching TRBD1. The ends lost 3 bases at V and 2 bases at J; junction bases unmatched: 2. The CDR3 spans 15 residues. Germline loops: CDR1 ENHRY, CDR2 SYGVKD. As DNA, the CDR3 is TGTGCCATCAGTGACGGACAGGGAAACACCGGGGAGCTGTTTTTT. It codes for CAISDGQGNTGELFF.

This chain uses TRBV11-2 with TRBJ2-7, with no clear D. The CDR3 extends over 12 amino acids. Trimming shortened V by 1 base and J by 3 bases, and 4 bases separated the two germline ends. Germline loops: CDR1 SGHAT, CDR2 FQNNGV. The CDR3 bases are TGTGCCAGCAGCTTAGGCAGCTACGAGCAGTACTTC. Translating it yields CASSLGSYEQYF. Looking up the rest from reference TRBV11-2 and TRBJ2-7 gives the full variable domain: EAGVAQSPRYKIIEKRQSVAFWCNPISGHATLYWYQQILGQGPKLLIQFQNNGVVDDSQLPKDRFSAERLKGVDSTLKIQPAKLEDSAVYLCASSLGSYEQYFGPGTRLTVT.

This sequence joins TRBV28 and TRBJ2-3; TRBD2 might be the D (5 bases). Deletions cut 7 bases from V and 0 bases from J, with 11 bases between. The CDR3 loop spans 14 amino acids. Per germline, CDR1 MDHEN and CDR2 SYDVKM. Here the CDR3 reads CASTSGSSTDTQYF. As DNA, the CDR3 is TGTGCCAGCACAAGCGGATCTAGCACAGATACGCAGTATTTT. The variable domain in full, with the rest retrieved from reference TRBV28 and TRBJ2-3, is DVKVTQSSRYLVKRTGEKVFLECVQDMDHENMFWYRQDPGLGLRLIYFSYDVKMKEKGDIPEGYSVSREKKERFSLILESASTNQTSMYLCASTSGSSTDTQYFGPGTRLTVL.

V and J are TRBV5-4 and TRBJ2-5; 8 bases map to TRBD2. Germline V gene data show CDR1 as SGHNT and CDR2 as YYREEE (reference sequence). V lost 2 bases, J lost 5 bases, and 8 bases stayed unmatched. The CDR3 loop spans 15 amino acids. The CDR3 protein is CASSFRDRGGETQYF. CDR3 coding DNA: TGTGCCAGCAGCTTCCGGGACCGCGGGGGGGAGACCCAGTACTTC.

The chain has TRBV10-2 and TRBJ1-1; TRBD1 matches 9 bases. Germline V lookup: CDR1 WSHSY, CDR2 SAAADI. The junction had 6 bases not matched to a gene; V was cut back by 1 base and J by 6 bases. The CDR3 contains 15 residues. The CDR3 region is CASSEFWDRVAEAFF. The CDR3 DNA reads TGCGCCAGCAGTGAGTTCTGGGACAGGGTAGCTGAAGCTTTCTTT.